This entry lists 9 T cell receptor beta chains sequenced from one sample in a study of control samples from healthy donors and cancer patients. Profiling relied on immunoSEQ multiplex PCR, and the TCRdb table lists in-frame clones only, not all of them. Of 150,000 to 200,000 clones in the sample, approximately 86% were seen once. The material sequenced was blood. These receptors came from a man in his late teens or twenties in good health.

The chain links TRBV28 to TRBJ2-7; weak D call: TRBD2 (5 bases). The germline gives CDR1 MDHEN, CDR2 SYDVKM. The CDR3 runs 14 residues. Trimming left V 5 bases short and J 3 bases short, with 14 bases between. For the CDR3, the DNA is TGTGCCAGCAGTCCCCCCGTCAGCGGCTACGAGCAGTACTTC. This sequence encodes CASSPPVSGYEQYF.

The chain joins TRBV10-3 to TRBJ2-3; the D is unclear. The CDR3 runs 14 residues. Germline loops: CDR1 ENHRY, CDR2 SYGVKD. V shed 1 base and J shed 0 bases, with 5 bases lying between them. CDR3 amino acids: CAISELVSTDTQYF. Written as DNA, the CDR3 is TGTGCCATCAGTGAGTTGGTCAGCACAGATACGCAGTATTTT.

V gene TRBV4-3 combines with J gene TRBJ2-1; D may be TRBD2 (6 bases). Germline lookup yields CDR1 LGHNA and CDR2 YSLEER. This CDR3 spans 15 amino acids. V was clipped by 2 bases and J by 0 bases, with 8 bases between them. CDR3 sequence (DNA): TGCGCCAGCAGCCAAATAGCGGACTCCTACAATGAGCAGTTCTTC. Translated: CASSQIADSYNEQFF.

The genes are TRBV30 and TRBJ2-5; D might be TRBD2 (7 bases). Deletions cut 0 bases from V and 3 bases from J, with 17 bases between. Per the germline V gene, CDR1 is GTSNPN and CDR2 is SVGIG (reference sequence). The CDR3 is 16 residues long. In DNA, the CDR3 is TGTGCCTGGAGTGTCCCCGCGGGGGCGCGGGAAGAGACCCAGTACTTC. It yields the protein CAWSVPAGAREETQYF.

V is TRBV6-6 and J is TRBJ1-2; 11 bases line up with TRBD1. From germline, CDR1 is MNHNY and CDR2 SVGAGI (reference sequence). The CDR3 is 15 amino acids. Trimming at V came to 5 bases and at J to 7 bases, leaving 9 bases not matched to a gene. The CDR3: CASSTRTGGLGGYTF. CDR3 sequence (DNA): TGTGCCAGCAGTACCCGGACAGGGGGCCTCGGTGGCTACACCTTC.

The chain joins TRBV28 to TRBJ2-3; no reliable D call. Germline CDR1 and CDR2: MDHEN and SYDVKM. The CDR3 loop spans 17 amino acids. V was pared by 1 base and J by 0 bases, with 14 bases between. The CDR3 DNA reads TGTGCCAGCAGTTTATTGGCTACAGTGACTAGCACAGATACGCAGTATTTT. This sequence encodes CASSLLATVTSTDTQYF.

In DNA form, the CDR3 reads TGTGCCACCCGAAGTGGCAGTTACTACGAGCAGTACTTC. Its protein product is CATRSGSYYEQYF. The V call is TRBV2, the J call TRBJ2-7; the D is unclear. CDR1 SNHLY and CDR2 FYNNEI come from the germline V gene. The V end lost 10 bases, the J end lost 3 bases, and 16 bases lay between the germline ends. The CDR3 extends over 13 amino acids.

This clone is a singleton in its sample. V and J are TRBV6-1 and TRBJ2-1; D assignment may be TRBD1 or TRBD2 (6 bases each). Deletions cut 1 base from V and 3 bases from J, with 10 bases between. Germline V lookup: CDR1 MNHNS, CDR2 SASEGT. The CDR3 has 15 amino acids. CDR3 DNA sequence: TGTGCCAGCAGTGAAGAGGGGGGAGGCTACAATGAGCAGTTCTTC. It specifies CASSEEGGGYNEQFF.

The V gene is TRBV9, the J gene TRBJ2-2; possibly TRBD1 for D (6 bases). CDR3 length equals 15 residues. Trimming shortened V by 0 bases and J by 4 bases, and 10 bases separated the two germline ends. Germline CDR1 and CDR2: SGDLS and YYNGEE. This CDR3 is CASSVGWGLTGELFF. As DNA, the CDR3 is TGTGCCAGCAGCGTAGGATGGGGGCTCACCGGGGAGCTGTTTTTT. Full variable domain (missing parts from reference TRBV9 and TRBJ2-2): DSGVTQTPKHLITATGQRVTLRCSPRSGDLSVYWYQQSLDQGLQFLIQYYNGEERAKGNILERFSAQQFPDLHSELNLSSLELGDSALYFCASSVGWGLTGELFFGEGSRLTVL.